This is a list of T cell receptor beta chains from one sample in a study of blood T cell repertoires in COVID-19. Measured with immunoSEQ multiplex PCR; TCRdb has only the in-frame clones, and not every one. The sample carries about 97,000 clones, 75% to 95% recorded once. Sequenced: peripheral blood. The receptors were gathered from a man aged 18 to 30 with acute or convalescent COVID-19. The CDR3 runs from the conserved cysteine through the conserved F or W. The D gene is left open where the match is weak. Clone size, where shown, is once, few, many, or a class for clones that have expanded.

NA,TRBJ1-4,NA,TRBV10-2,CASMPGGYEKLFF,TGCGCCAGCATGCCCGGGGGTTATGAAAAACTGTTTTTT
NA,TRBJ1-1,NA,TRBV6-6,CASSFPPPGNPEAFF,TGTGCCAGCAGTTTTCCCCCCCCAGGTAACCCTGAAGCTTTCTTT
NA,TRBJ1-1,NA,TRBV30,CAWGMGGTEAFF,TGTGCCTGGGGAATGGGGGGCACTGAAGCTTTCTTT
TRBD1,TRBJ1-5,NA,TRBV19,CATAIPTGARNQPQHF,TGTGCCACCGCGATCCCCACAGGGGCGAGGAATCAGCCCCAGCATTTT
TRBD1,TRBJ1-1,NA,TRBV18,CASSPGIKQGATEAFF,TGTGCCAGCTCACCAGGTATAAAACAGGGGGCGACTGAAGCTTTCTTT
TRBD2,TRBJ2-7,NA,TRBV30,CAWSGLAGSSYEQYF,TGTGCCTGGAGTGGACTAGCGGGTTCCTCCTACGAGCAGTACTTC
TRBD1,TRBJ1-2,NA,TRBV18,CASSPRTGGSYGYTF,TGTGCCAGCTCACCAAGGACAGGGGGGAGCTATGGCTACACCTTC
NA,TRBJ1-2,NA,TRBV12-3/TRBV12-4,CASYSGDGYTF,TGTGCCAGCTATTCAGGGGACGGCTACACCTTC
NA,TRBJ1-5,NA,TRBV2,CASSDPRQNQPQHF,TGTGCCAGCAGTGATCCCAGACAAAATCAGCCCCAGCATTTT
TRBD1,TRBJ1-2,once,TRBV7-9,CASSWILPGTGVKDGYTF,TGTGCCAGCAGCTGGATACTACCCGGGACAGGGGTGAAAGATGGCTACACCTTC
NA,TRBJ2-5,NA,TRBV29-1,CSVVFGEETQYF,TGCAGCGTTGTCTTCGGGGAAGAGACCCAGTACTTC
TRBD2,TRBJ2-2,NA,TRBV30,CAWSLAGTGELFF,TGTGCCTGGAGCCTAGCGGGAACCGGGGAGCTGTTTTTT
TRBD1,TRBJ1-5,NA,TRBV5-1,CASSFKGGIDQPQHF,TGCGCCAGCAGTTTTAAAGGGGGCATAGATCAGCCCCAGCATTTT
NA,TRBJ2-7,NA,TRBV27,CASSLLSIAEPYEQYF,TGTGCCAGCAGTTTACTATCGATAGCGGAACCCTACGAGCAGTACTTC
TRBD1,TRBJ2-7,NA,TRBV20-1,CSASRPGQGAHEQYF,TGCAGTGCTAGTAGGCCGGGACAGGGGGCCCACGAGCAGTACTTC
TRBD1,TRBJ1-1,NA,TRBV5-1,CASSRTGQAEAFF,TGCGCCAGCAGCCGGACAGGCCAAGCTGAAGCTTTCTTT
NA,TRBJ1-1,NA,TRBV24-1,CATSDFDRQEAFF,TGTGCCACCAGTGATTTTGACAGACAAGAAGCTTTCTTT
NA,TRBJ1-1,NA,TRBV5-6,CASSSPGEAFF,TGTGCCAGCAGCTCTCCAGGGGAAGCTTTCTTT
TRBD1,TRBJ2-7,once,TRBV14,CASSQAGTVTYEQYF,TGTGCCAGCAGCCAAGCGGGGACAGTTACCTACGAGCAGTACTTC
TRBD1,TRBJ2-3,NA,TRBV6-4,CASSGTGSTDTQYF,TGTGCCAGCAGTGGGACAGGCTCCACAGATACGCAGTATTTT
TRBD1,TRBJ1-1,NA,TRBV19,CASSVGQVMNTEAFF,TGTGCCAGTAGTGTTGGACAGGTGATGAACACTGAAGCTTTCTTT
TRBD1,TRBJ1-1,NA,TRBV9,CASSVDVTGVRYTEAFF,TGTGCCAGCAGCGTAGACGTGACAGGGGTTCGGTACACTGAAGCTTTCTTT
TRBD2,TRBJ2-3,NA,TRBV29-1,CSAPIAGGPLDTQYF,TGCAGCGCCCCAATCGCGGGAGGGCCTTTGGATACGCAGTATTTT
NA,TRBJ1-2,NA,TRBV4-1,CASSLVGLDSQLYGYTF,TGCGCCAGCAGCCTAGTTGGGTTGGACAGTCAACTCTATGGCTACACCTTC
TRBD1,TRBJ2-7,NA,TRBV29-1,CSVDGDRDYEQYF,TGCAGCGTTGATGGGGACAGGGACTACGAGCAGTACTTC
NA,TRBJ1-1,NA,TRBV11-2,CASRPRVMAIRTEAFF,TGTGCCAGCAGACCTAGAGTTATGGCCATCCGCACTGAAGCTTTCTTT
TRBD1,TRBJ1-6,NA,TRBV18,CASSPISGTVVSPLHF,TGTGCCAGCTCACCAATCTCCGGGACAGTTGTTTCACCCCTCCACTTT
NA,TRBJ2-3,once,TRBV5-8,CASSLQVKTSTDTQYF,TGTGCCAGCAGCTTACAGGTTAAGACAAGCACAGATACGCAGTATTTT
TRBD2,TRBJ2-7,few,TRBV5-1,CASRRLPGTSVHEQYF,TGCGCCAGCAGGCGATTACCCGGGACTAGCGTACACGAGCAGTACTTC
NA,TRBJ2-6,NA,TRBV6-5,CASRGASGANVLTF,TGTGCCAGCAGGGGGGCTTCTGGGGCCAACGTCCTGACTTTC
NA,TRBJ2-3,NA,TRBV3-1/TRBV3-2,CASSATGDTDTQYF,TGTGCCAGCAGCGCCACGGGAGACACAGATACGCAGTATTTT
NA,TRBJ1-1,NA,TRBV7-9,CASSLGTETTEAFF,TGTGCCAGCAGCTTAGGCACAGAGACCACTGAAGCTTTCTTT
TRBD1,TRBJ2-2,NA,TRBV19,CASIMTGVANTGELFF,TGTGCCAGTATCATGACAGGGGTGGCGAACACCGGGGAGCTGTTTTTT
TRBD2,TRBJ2-7,few,TRBV6-6,CASSPRGGPGEQYF,TGTGCCAGCAGTCCGCGGGGGGGCCCCGGCGAGCAGTACTTC
NA,TRBJ2-7,NA,TRBV2,CASTSRGSAGEQYF,TGTGCCAGCACTTCCCGGGGATCGGCGGGGGAGCAGTACTTC
NA,TRBJ1-2,NA,TRBV10-3,CAISESGQNYGYTF,TGTGCCATCAGTGAGTCGGGGCAAAACTATGGCTACACCTTC
NA,TRBJ1-4,NA,TRBV6-5,CASSPTVSNEKLFF,TGTGCCAGCAGCCCGACAGTGTCTAATGAAAAACTGTTTTTT